These 7 T cell receptor beta chains originate from one sample sequenced in a study of T cell clonality in common variable immunodeficiency. TCRdb keeps only in-frame clones here, not all; method: immunoSEQ multiplex PCR. This record lists tens of thousands of clones, none seen once only, and the top ten clones contain 2.5% to 3%. Sequences were obtained from peripheral blood mononuclear cells. The receptor source for this set is a person aged 18 to 70 in good health.

This clone was detected many times. The missing CDR3 end, 3 residues past where the read stops, is filled in from the germline J gene. The rearrangement uses TRBV5-6 and TRBJ1-2, with D maybe TRBD1 (6 bases). Germline CDR1 SGHDT, CDR2 YYEEEE. This CDR3 has 13 amino acids. Partial CDR3 DNA: TGTGCCAGCAGCCGGGGACAAGCGAGAAGC. Translated, it gives CASSRGQARS. The whole CDR3 protein is CASSRGQARSYTF.

Ten or more counts support this clone. The read falls 3 residues short of the CDR3 end, and the missing part is taken from the germline J gene. The chain couples TRBV5-1 to TRBJ2-2; perhaps TRBD1 as D (6 bases). The CDR3 has 17 residues. Germline V gene data show CDR1 as SGHRS and CDR2 as YFSETQ. Trimming took off 2 bases at V and 7 bases at J, with 21 bases between the two ends. CDR3 DNA (partial): TGCGCCAGCAGCTTTATGGGAGTTATGACAGGAGACGGGGAG. Amino acid sequence: CASSFMGVMTGDGE. The complete CDR3 protein is CASSFMGVMTGDGELFF.

This clone is medium-sized (0.01 to 0.1%) in the sample. The read halts 3 residues ahead of the CDR3 end, with the missing end drawn from the germline J gene. The chain joins TRBV4-1 to TRBJ1-2; D remains ambiguous. The CDR3 runs 16 residues. The V gene's germline CDR1 is MGHRA and CDR2 YSYEKL. The V gene lost 4 bases and the J gene lost 2 bases, with 17 bases spanning the gap. This CDR3 reads CASSPELSQLNYGYTF. The CDR3 DNA, read in part, is TGCGCCAGCAGCCCCGAATTATCACAGCTGAACTATGGC.

Ten or more counts support this clone. The CDR3 DNA, read in part, is TGTGCCTCTTCTCGCGGGCTAGCGGGCGCTAACACCGGGGAG. Amino acids: CASSRGLAGANTGE. The whole CDR3 is CASSRGLAGANTGELFF. The rearrangement links TRBV19 to TRBJ2-2, with TRBD2 identical over 8 bases. The DNA ends 3 residues before the CDR3 does, and the rest of the CDR3 is filled in from the germline J gene. Germline V gene lookup returns CDR1 LNHDA and CDR2 SQIVND (reference sequence). This CDR3 comprises 17 residues. The J segment lost 2 bases and the V segment lost 11 bases, leaving 16 bases of the junction unmatched.

This clone was recorded at least ten times. The read comes to an end 3 residues before the CDR3 does, leaving the germline J gene to fill in the end. V and J are TRBV20-1 and TRBJ1-5; D gene ambiguous. Germline V gene data show CDR1 as DFQATT and CDR2 as SNEGSKA (reference sequence). This CDR3 is 13 amino acids long. V was shortened by 2 bases and J by 3 bases, with 8 bases between the two germline ends. CDR3 region: CSARQEVNQPQHF. The sequenced part of the CDR3 DNA is TGCAGTGCTAGACAGGAGGTCAATCAGCCC.

This clone was picked up many times. The CDR3 end is not reached by the read, which stops 3 residues before it; the germline J gene fills it in. The rearrangement uses TRBV10-3 and TRBJ1-6; maybe TRBD1 (6 bases). CDR3 length: 14 amino acids. V was shortened by 2 bases and J by 9 bases, with 11 bases between the two germline ends. Germline V gene data show CDR1 as ENHRY and CDR2 as SYGVKD. CDR3 region: CAISEATGFSPLHF. Partial CDR3 DNA: TGTGCCATCAGTGAGGCAACAGGGTTTTCACCC.

This clone has at least ten counts. With the read ending 3 residues before the CDR3 end, the germline J gene is used to fill in that end. This chain uses TRBV7-8 with TRBJ2-1; D uncertain. The germline CDR1 and CDR2 sequences are SGHVS and FQNEAQ. The ends were cut back, 2 bases at V and 4 bases at J, with 12 bases in the middle. This CDR3 is 15 amino acids long. This CDR3 is CASSLSVLPYNEQFF. The part of the CDR3 DNA that was read is TGTGCCAGCAGCTTATCGGTTCTCCCGTACAATGAG.